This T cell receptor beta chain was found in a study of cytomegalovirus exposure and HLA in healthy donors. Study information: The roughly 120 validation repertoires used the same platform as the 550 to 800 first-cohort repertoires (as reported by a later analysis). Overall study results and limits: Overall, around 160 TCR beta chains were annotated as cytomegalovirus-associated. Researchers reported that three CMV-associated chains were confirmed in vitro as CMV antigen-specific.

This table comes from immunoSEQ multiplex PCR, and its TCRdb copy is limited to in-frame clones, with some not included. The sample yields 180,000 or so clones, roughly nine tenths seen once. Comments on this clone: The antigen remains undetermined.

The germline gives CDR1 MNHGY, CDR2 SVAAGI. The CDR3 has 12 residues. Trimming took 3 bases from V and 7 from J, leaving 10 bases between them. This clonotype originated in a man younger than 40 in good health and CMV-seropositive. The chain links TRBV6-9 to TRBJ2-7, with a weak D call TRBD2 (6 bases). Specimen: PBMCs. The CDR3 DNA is TGTGCCAGCAGTTACGCGGCGGGAGAGCAGTACTTC. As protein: CASSYAAGEQYF.